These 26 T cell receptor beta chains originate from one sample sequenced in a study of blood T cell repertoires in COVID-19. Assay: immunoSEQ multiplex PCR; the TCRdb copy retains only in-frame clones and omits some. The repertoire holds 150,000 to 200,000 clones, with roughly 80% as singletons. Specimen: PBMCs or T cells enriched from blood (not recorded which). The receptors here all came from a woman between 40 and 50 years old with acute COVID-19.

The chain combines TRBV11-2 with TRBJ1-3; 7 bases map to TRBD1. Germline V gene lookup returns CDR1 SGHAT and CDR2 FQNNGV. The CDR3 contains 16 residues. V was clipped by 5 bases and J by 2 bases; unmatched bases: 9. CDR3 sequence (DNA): TGTGCCAGCAGCGACTTCCAGGGGGACGCTGGAAACACCATATATTTT. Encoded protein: CASSDFQGDAGNTIYF. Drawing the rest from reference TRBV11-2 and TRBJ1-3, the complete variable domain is EAGVAQSPRYKIIEKRQSVAFWCNPISGHATLYWYQQILGQGPKLLIQFQNNGVVDDSQLPKDRFSAERLKGVDSTLKIQPAKLEDSAVYLCASSDFQGDAGNTIYFGEGSWLTVV.

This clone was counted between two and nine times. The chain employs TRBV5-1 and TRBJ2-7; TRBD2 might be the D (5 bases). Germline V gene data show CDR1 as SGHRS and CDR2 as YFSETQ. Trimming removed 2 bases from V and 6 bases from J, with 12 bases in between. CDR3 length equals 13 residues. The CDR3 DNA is TGCGCCAGCAGCTTCGGGGTCCGGACCGAGCAGTACGTC. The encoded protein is CASSFGVRTEQYV.

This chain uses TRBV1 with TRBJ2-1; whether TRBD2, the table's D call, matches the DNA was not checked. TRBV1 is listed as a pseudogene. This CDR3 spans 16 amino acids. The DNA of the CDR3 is TGCACCAGCAGCCAAGACGGGACTAGCGGGACCAATGAGCAGTTCTTC. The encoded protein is CTSSQDGTSGTNEQFF.

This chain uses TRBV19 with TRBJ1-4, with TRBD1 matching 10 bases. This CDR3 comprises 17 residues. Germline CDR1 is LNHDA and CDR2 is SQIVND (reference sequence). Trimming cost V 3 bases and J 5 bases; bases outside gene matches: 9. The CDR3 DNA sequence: TGTGCCAGTAGTATCCCTCGGGACAGGGGATTAAATGAAAAACTGTTTTTT. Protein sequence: CASSIPRDRGLNEKLFF.

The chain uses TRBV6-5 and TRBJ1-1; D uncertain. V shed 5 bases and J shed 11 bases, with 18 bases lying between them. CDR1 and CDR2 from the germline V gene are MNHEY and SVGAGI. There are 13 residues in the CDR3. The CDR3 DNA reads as TGTGCCAGCAGTCCCTACTCGGCACTAGGGGCTTTCTTT. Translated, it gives CASSPYSALGAFF.

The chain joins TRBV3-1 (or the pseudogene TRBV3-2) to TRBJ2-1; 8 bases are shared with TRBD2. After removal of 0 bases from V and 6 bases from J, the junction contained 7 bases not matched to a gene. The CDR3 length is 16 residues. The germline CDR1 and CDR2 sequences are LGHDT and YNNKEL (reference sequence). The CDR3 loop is CASSQDHQAGVNEQFF. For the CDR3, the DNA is TGTGCCAGCAGCCAAGATCATCAAGCGGGAGTCAATGAGCAGTTCTTC.

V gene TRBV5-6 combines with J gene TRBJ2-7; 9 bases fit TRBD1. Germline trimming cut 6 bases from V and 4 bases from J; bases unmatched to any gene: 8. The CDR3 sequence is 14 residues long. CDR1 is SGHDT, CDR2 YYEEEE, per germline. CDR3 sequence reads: CASIRTGEDYEQYV. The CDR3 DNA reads TGTGCCAGCATCCGGACAGGGGAAGATTACGAGCAGTACGTC.

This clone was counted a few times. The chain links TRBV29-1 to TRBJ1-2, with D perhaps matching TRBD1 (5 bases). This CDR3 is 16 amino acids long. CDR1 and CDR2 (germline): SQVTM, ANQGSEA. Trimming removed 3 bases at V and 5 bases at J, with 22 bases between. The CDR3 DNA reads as TGCAGCGTTGAGGACCCGCTGTTACCCCGGGGGTATGGCTACACCTTC. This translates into CSVEDPLLPRGYGYTF.

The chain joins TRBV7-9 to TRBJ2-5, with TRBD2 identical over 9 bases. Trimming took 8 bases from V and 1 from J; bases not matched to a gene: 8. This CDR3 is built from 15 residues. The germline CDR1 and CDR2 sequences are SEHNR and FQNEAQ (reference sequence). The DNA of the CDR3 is TGTGCCAGCCTCGCGGCTAGCGGGATCCAAGAGACCCAGTACTTC. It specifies CASLAASGIQETQYF.

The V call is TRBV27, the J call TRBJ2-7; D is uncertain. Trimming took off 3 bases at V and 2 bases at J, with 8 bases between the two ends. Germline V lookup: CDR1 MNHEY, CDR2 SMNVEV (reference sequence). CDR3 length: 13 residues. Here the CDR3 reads CASSFGPAYEQYV. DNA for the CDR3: TGTGCCAGCAGTTTTGGGCCGGCCTACGAGCAGTACGTC.

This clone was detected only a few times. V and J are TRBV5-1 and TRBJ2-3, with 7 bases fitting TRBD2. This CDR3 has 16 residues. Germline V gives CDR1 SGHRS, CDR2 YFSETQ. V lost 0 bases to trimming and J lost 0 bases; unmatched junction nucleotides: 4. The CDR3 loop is CASSLGLAESTDTQYF. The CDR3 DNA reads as TGCGCCAGCAGCTTGGGGCTAGCGGAAAGCACAGATACGCAGTATTTT.

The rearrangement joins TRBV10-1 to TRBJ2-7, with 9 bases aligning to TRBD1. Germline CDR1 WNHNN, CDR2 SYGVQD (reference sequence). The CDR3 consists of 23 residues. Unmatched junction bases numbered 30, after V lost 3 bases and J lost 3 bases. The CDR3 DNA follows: TGCGCCAGCAGTGATTGGGGACAGGGTTCGACCCGTCCTATGGAATATCTACTCTACGAGCAGTACGTC. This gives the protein CASSDWGQGSTRPMEYLLYEQYV.

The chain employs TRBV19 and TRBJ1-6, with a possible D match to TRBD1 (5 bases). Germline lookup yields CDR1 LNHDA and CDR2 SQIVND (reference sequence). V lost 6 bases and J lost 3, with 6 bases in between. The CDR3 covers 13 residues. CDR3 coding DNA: TGTGCCAGTAGCCAGGGCTATAATTCACCCCTCCACTTT. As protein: CASSQGYNSPLHF.

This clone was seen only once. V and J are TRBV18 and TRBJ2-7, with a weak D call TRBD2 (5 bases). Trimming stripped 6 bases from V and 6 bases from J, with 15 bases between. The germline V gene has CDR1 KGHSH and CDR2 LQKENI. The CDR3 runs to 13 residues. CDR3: CASSSESTSEQYV. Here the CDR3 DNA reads TGTGCCAGCTCGTCGGAGTCTACTAGCGAGCAGTACGTC.

Here the CDR3 DNA reads TGTGCCAGCAGCAGAACAGGGGGCCACACTGAAGCTTTCTTT. It encodes CASSRTGGHTEAFF. The chain links TRBV3-1 (or the pseudogene TRBV3-2) to TRBJ1-1; 9 positions agree with TRBD1. CDR1 and CDR2 (germline): LGHDT, YNNKEL (reference sequence). Losses at the gene ends were 5 bases for V and 3 bases for J; bases not matched to a gene: 4. The CDR3 contains 14 residues.

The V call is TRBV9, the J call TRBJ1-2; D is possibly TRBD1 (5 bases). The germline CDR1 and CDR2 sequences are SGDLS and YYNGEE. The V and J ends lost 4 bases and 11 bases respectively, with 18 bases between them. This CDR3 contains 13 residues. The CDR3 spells CASSPPIGGVYTF. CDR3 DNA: TGTGCCAGCAGCCCACCAATTGGAGGGGTATACACCTTC. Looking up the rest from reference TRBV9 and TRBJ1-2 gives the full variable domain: DSGVTQTPKHLITATGQRVTLRCSPRSGDLSVYWYQQSLDQGLQFLIQYYNGEERAKGNILERFSAQQFPDLHSELNLSSLELGDSALYFCASSPPIGGVYTFGSGTRLTVV.

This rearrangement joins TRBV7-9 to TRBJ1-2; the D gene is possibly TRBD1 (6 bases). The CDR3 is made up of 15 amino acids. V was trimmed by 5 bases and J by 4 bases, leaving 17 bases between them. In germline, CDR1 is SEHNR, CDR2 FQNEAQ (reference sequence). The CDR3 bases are TGTGCCAGCAGCCCTGGTTGGGGGCGCAGCTATGGCTACACCTTC. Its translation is CASSPGWGRSYGYTF. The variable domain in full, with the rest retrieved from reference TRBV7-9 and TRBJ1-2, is DTGVSQNPRHKITKRGQNVTFRCDPISEHNRLYWYRQTLGQGPEFLTYFQNEAQLEKSRLLSDRFSAERPKGSFSTLEIQRTEQGDSAMYLCASSPGWGRSYGYTFGSGTRLTVV.

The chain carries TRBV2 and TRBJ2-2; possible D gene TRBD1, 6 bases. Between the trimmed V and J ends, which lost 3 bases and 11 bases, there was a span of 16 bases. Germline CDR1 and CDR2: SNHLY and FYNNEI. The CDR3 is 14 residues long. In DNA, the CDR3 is TGTGCCAGCAGTGATGCCAGGGGCTCGGGAGAGCTGTTTTTT. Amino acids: CASSDARGSGELFF.

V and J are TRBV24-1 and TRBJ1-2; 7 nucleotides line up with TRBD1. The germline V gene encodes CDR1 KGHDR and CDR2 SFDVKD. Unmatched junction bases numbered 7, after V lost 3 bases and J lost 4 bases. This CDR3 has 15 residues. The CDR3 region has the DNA TGTGCCACCAGTGATGCTCGACAGGGAACCTATGGCTACACCTTC. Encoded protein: CATSDARQGTYGYTF.

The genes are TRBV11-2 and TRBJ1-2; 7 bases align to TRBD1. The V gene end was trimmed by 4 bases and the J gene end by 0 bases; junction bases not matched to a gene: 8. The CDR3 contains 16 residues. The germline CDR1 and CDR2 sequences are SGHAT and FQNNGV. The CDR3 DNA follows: TGTGCCAGCAGCTCGGCACCGGGACAGTCTAACTATGGCTACACCTTC. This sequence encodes CASSSAPGQSNYGYTF. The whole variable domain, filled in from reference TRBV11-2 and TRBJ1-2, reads EAGVAQSPRYKIIEKRQSVAFWCNPISGHATLYWYQQILGQGPKLLIQFQNNGVVDDSQLPKDRFSAERLKGVDSTLKIQPAKLEDSAVYLCASSSAPGQSNYGYTFGSGTRLTVV.

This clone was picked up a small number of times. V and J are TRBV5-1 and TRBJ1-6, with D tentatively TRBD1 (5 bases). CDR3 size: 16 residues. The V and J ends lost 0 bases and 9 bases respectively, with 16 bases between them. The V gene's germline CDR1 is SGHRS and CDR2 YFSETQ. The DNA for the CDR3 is TGCGCCAGCAGCTTGGCCGGGCAGGGCTGGGGTTCACCCCTCCACTTT. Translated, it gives CASSLAGQGWGSPLHF.

The CDR3 DNA is TGTGCCAGCAGCTTAGGAACTGGACAGGGGGACGAGCAGTACTTC. It translates to CASSLGTGQGDEQYF. V and J are TRBV13 and TRBJ2-7; 10 bases are a match to TRBD1. This CDR3 has 15 residues. Germline CDR1 PRHDT, CDR2 FYEKMQ (reference sequence). V trimming: 0 bases; J trimming: 5 bases; junction bases outside the gene matches: 4. The whole variable domain, filled in from reference TRBV13 and TRBJ2-7, reads AAGVIQSPRHLIKEKRETATLKCYPIPRHDTVYWYQQGPGQDPQFLISFYEKMQSDKGSIPDRFSAQQFSDYHSELNMSSLELGDSALYFCASSLGTGQGDEQYFGPGTRLTVT.

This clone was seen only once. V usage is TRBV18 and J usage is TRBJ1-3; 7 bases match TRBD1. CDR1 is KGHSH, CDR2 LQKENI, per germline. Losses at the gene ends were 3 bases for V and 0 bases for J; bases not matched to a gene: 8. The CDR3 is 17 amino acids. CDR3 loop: CASSPPTGDSSGNTIYF. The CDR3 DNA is TGTGCCAGCTCACCCCCCACAGGGGACAGCTCTGGAAACACCATATATTTT.

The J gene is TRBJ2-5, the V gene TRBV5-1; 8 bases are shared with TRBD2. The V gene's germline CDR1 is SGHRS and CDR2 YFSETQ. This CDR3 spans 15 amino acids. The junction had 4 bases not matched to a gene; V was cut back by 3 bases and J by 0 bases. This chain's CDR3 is CASSSERGYQETQYF. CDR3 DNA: TGCGCCAGCAGCTCCGAGCGGGGGTACCAAGAGACCCAGTACTTC. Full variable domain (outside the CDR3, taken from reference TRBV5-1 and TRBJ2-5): KAGVTQTPRYLIKTRGQQVTLSCSPISGHRSVSWYQQTPGQGLQFLFEYFSETQRNKGNFPGRFSGRQFSNSRSEMNVSTLELGDSALYLCASSSERGYQETQYFGPGTRLLVL.

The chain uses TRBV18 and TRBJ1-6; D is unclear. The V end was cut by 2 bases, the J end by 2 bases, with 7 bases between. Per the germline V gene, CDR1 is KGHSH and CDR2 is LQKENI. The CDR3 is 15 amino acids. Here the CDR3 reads CASSPGQPYNSPLHF. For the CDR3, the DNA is TGTGCCAGCTCACCAGGGCAACCCTATAATTCACCCCTCCACTTT.

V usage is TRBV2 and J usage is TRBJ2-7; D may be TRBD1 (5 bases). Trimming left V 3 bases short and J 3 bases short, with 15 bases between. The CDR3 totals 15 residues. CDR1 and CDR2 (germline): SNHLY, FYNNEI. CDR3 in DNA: TGTGCCAGCAGTGATGATGACCTGGGGCGCTACGAGCAGTACTTC. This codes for CASSDDDLGRYEQYF.